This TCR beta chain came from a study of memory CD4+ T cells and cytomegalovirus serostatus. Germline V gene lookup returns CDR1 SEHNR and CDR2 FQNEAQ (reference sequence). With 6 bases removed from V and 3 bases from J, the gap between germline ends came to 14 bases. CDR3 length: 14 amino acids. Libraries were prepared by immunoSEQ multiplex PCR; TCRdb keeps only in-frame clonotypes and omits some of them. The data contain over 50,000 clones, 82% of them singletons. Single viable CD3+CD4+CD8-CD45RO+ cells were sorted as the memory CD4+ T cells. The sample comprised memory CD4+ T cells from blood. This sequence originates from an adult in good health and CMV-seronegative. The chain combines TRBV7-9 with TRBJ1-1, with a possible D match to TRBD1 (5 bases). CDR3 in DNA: TGTGCCAGCAGGCCAGGGAATACGGACACTGAAGCTTTCTTT. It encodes CASRPGNTDTEAFF.